A single sample gave rise to the 9 T cell receptor beta chains below, sequenced in a study of OX40 agonist ivuxolimab in advanced cancers. Library prep was done by the immunoSEQ multiplex PCR assay. TCRdb re-hosts the immuneACCESS table, in-frame sequences only. Its copies lack some clones; in the studies checked, an unresolved V gene accounts for under half of them, and the cause for the rest is not known. The sample has about 20,000 clones on record, around 89% of them singletons. About 11% of the sample belongs to the ten largest clones. Sequencing used CD4+ or CD8+ T cells sorted from blood, obtained in a trial of the OX40 agonist ivuxolimab. All receptors derive from an adult with an advanced solid tumor such as melanoma, head and neck, liver or kidney cancer.

The chain joins TRBV27 to TRBJ2-2; 7 bases line up with TRBD2. V was pared by 5 bases and J by 4 bases, with 10 bases of the junction left unmatched. The CDR3 is 16 amino acids. Germline CDR1 MNHEY, CDR2 SMNVEV (reference sequence). CDR3 bases: TGTGCCAGCAGTCCGTTTAGCGGGCGGCCCACCGGGGAGCTGTTTTTT. Translated, it gives CASSPFSGRPTGELFF.

The chain uses TRBV2 and TRBJ2-7; possible D gene TRBD2, 5 bases. The CDR3 loop spans 18 amino acids. The germline V gene has CDR1 SNHLY and CDR2 FYNNEI. V lost 2 bases, J lost 2 bases, and 22 bases lay in between. This chain's CDR3 is CASSEMEDEMKTPYEQYF. The CDR3 DNA reads as TGTGCCAGCAGTGAAATGGAGGACGAAATGAAAACCCCCTACGAGCAGTACTTC. The variable domain in full, with the rest retrieved from reference TRBV2 and TRBJ2-7, is EPEVTQTPSHQVTQMGQEVILRCVPISNHLYFYWYRQILGQKVEFLVSFYNNEISEKSEIFDDQFSVERPDGSNFTLKIRSTKLEDSAMYFCASSEMEDEMKTPYEQYFGPGTRLTVT.

This chain links TRBV10-2 with TRBJ2-7; D is unresolved. In germline, CDR1 is WSHSY, CDR2 SAAADI. This CDR3 has 15 amino acids. The V end lost 0 bases, the J end lost 2 bases, and 11 bases lay between the germline ends. The CDR3 reads CASSESVGRTYEQYF. The CDR3 DNA reads TGCGCCAGCAGTGAGTCTGTAGGCCGCACCTACGAGCAGTACTTC.

V is TRBV14 and J is TRBJ2-7; maybe TRBD2 (5 bases). The CDR3 runs to 16 residues. The V and J ends lost 3 bases and 5 bases respectively, with 20 bases between them. Germline CDR1 and CDR2: SGHDN and FVKESK. CDR3 DNA: TGTGCCAGCAGCCACGAGGGATTTTTCAATGGGGACGAGCAGTACTTC. It specifies CASSHEGFFNGDEQYF. Combining the CDR3 with reference TRBV14 and TRBJ2-7 gives the whole variable domain EAGVTQFPSHSVIEKGQTVTLRCDPISGHDNLYWYRRVMGKEIKFLLHFVKESKQDESGMPNNRFLAERTGGTYSTLKVQPAELEDSGVYFCASSHEGFFNGDEQYFGPGTRLTVT.

On this clone itself: Other DNA sequences in this specimen translate into the identical CDR3. This chain links TRBV6-5 with TRBJ1-2; D uncertain. Germline-derived CDR1 and CDR2 are MNHEY and SVGAGI. The V gene lost 3 bases and the J gene lost 8 bases, with 16 bases spanning the gap. The CDR3 contains 14 residues. The CDR3 DNA sequence: TGTGCCAGCAGTTATTCGTCCGGAAAAGGAGGCTACACCTTC. It specifies CASSYSSGKGGYTF.

The chain couples TRBV2 to TRBJ2-1; 7 bases fit TRBD2. With 7 bases clipped from V and 4 bases from J, the junction kept 16 bases outside the gene matches. Germline CDR1 and CDR2: SNHLY and FYNNEI. CDR3 size: 17 residues. CDR3 protein: CASIKTGQRDPYNEQFF. Here the CDR3 DNA reads TGTGCCAGCATCAAGACGGGGCAGCGGGACCCTTACAATGAGCAGTTCTTC.

Written as DNA, the CDR3 is TGTGCCACCAGCAGAGGCCTAGTTGAGCAGTTCTTC. This encodes CATSRGLVEQFF. The V call is TRBV15, the J call TRBJ2-1; D not resolved. This CDR3 region has 12 residues. Germline V gives CDR1 LNHNV, CDR2 YYDKDF (reference sequence). The V and J ends lost 1 base and 9 bases respectively, with 7 bases between them.

This chain's CDR3 is CASSSRIGYTF. CDR3 coding DNA: TGTGCCAGCAGCTCCCGAATCGGCTACACCTTC. V gene TRBV9 combines with J gene TRBJ1-2, with D hard to call. Trimming pared 4 bases from V and 8 bases from J, leaving 9 bases between. Looked up from germline, CDR1 is SGDLS and CDR2 is YYNGEE. This CDR3 is 11 amino acids long.

The V and J genes are TRBV2 and TRBJ2-1; 10 bases line up with TRBD2. Losses at the gene ends were 4 bases for V and 5 bases for J; bases not matched to a gene: 5. This CDR3 region has 15 residues. Germline assignment: CDR1 SNHLY and CDR2 FYNNEI. The CDR3 here is CASSARTSGNNEQFF. The CDR3 bases are TGTGCCAGCAGTGCCAGGACTAGCGGCAACAATGAGCAGTTCTTC.